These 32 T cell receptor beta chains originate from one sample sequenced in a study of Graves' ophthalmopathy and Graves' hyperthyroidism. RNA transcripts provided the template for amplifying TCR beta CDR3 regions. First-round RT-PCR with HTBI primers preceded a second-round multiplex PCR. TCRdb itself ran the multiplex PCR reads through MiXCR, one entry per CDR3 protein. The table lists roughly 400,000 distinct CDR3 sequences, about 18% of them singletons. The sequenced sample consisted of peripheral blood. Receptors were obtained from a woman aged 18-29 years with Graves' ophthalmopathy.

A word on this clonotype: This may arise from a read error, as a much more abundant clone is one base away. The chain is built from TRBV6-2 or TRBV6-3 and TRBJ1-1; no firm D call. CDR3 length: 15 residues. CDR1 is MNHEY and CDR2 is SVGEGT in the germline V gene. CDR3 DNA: TGTGCCAGCAGCGAGGTACCCATACAGATCACTGAAGCTCTCTTT. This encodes CASSEVPIQITEALF.

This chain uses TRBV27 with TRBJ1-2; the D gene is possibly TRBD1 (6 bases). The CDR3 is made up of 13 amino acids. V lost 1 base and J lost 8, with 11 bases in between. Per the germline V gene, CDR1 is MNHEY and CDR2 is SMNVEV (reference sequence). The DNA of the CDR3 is TGTGCCAGCAGTTTATGGGCGGGGGGCGGCTACACCTTC. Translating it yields CASSLWAGGGYTF.

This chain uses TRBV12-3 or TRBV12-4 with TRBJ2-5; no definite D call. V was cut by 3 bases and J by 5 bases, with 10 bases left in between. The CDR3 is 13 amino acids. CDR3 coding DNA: TGTGCCAGCAGTTTGGAAGGCGAGGAGACCCAGTACTTC. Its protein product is CASSLEGEETQYF.

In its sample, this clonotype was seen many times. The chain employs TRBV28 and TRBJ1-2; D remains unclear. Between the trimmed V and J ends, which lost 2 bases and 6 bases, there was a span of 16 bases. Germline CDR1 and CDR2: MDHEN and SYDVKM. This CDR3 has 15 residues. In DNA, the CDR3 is TGTGCCAGCAGTTTAGCTTGGGATAGCGGGGATGGCTACACCTTC. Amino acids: CASSLAWDSGDGYTF.

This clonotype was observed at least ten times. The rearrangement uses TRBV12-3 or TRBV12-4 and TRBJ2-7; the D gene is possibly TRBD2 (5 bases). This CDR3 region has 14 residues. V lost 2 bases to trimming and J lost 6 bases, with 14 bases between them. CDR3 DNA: TGTGCCAGCAGTTTAAGGGAGCTTCTACCCGAGCAGTACTTC. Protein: CASSLRELLPEQYF.

The CDR3 sequence: CSVEGRDLVTQYF. The CDR3 nucleotides are TGCAGCGTTGAAGGCAGGGACTTGGTGACCCAGTACTTC. The rearrangement uses TRBV29-1 and TRBJ2-5, with D possibly TRBD2 on 6 matching bases. From germline, CDR1 is SQVTM and CDR2 ANQGSEA. CDR3 length: 13 amino acids. The V and J ends lost 1 base and 7 bases respectively, with 13 bases between them.

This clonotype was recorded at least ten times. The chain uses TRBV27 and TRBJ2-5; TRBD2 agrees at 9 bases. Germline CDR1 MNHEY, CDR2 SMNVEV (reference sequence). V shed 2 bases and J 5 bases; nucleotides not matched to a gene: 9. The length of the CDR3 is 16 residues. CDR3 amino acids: CASSLGVAGGKETQYF. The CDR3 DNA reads TGTGCCAGCAGTTTAGGTGTCGCGGGAGGGAAGGAGACCCAGTACTTC.

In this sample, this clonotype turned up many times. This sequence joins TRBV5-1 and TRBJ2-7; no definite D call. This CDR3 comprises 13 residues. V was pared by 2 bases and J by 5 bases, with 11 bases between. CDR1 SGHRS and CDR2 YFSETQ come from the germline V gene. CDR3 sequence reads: CASSFGLENEQYF. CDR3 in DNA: TGCGCCAGCAGCTTCGGGCTCGAAAACGAGCAGTACTTC.

CDR3 in amino acids: CASSLRASNSPLHF. The CDR3 nucleotides are TGTGCCAGCAGCTTAAGGGCTTCGAATTCACCCCTCCACTTT. This rearrangement joins TRBV11-2 to TRBJ1-6; D remains unclear. The V gene lost 2 bases and the J gene lost 7 bases, with 9 bases spanning the gap. Germline CDR1 SGHAT, CDR2 FQNNGV. This CDR3 is built from 14 residues.

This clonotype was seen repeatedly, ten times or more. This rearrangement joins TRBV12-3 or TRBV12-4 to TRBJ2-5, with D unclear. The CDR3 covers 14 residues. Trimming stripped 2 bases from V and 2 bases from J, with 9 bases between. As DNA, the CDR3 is TGTGCCAGCAGTTTAAGGGCGACACAAGAGACCCAGTACTTC. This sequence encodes CASSLRATQETQYF.

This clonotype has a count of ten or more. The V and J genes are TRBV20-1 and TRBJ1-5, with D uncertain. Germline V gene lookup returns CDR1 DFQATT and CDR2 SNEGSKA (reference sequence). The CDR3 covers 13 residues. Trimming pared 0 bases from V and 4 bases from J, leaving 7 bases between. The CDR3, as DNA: TGCAGTGCTAGAGAAACAAGAAATCAGCCCCAGCATTTT. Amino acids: CSARETRNQPQHF.

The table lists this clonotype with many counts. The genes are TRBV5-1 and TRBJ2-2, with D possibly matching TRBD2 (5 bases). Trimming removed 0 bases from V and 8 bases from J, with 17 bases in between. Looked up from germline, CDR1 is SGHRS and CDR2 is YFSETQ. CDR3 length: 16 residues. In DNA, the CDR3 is TGCGCCAGCAGCTTGGCCCCGGGAAGGAGAGGTGGGGAGCTGTTTTTT. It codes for CASSLAPGRRGGELFF.

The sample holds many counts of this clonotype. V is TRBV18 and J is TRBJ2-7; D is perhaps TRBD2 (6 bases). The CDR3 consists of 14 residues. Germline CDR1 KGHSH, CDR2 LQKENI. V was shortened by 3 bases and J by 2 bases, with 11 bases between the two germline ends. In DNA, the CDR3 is TGTGCCAGCTCACCGAGTAGCGGTCCCTACGAGCAGTACTTC. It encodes CASSPSSGPYEQYF.

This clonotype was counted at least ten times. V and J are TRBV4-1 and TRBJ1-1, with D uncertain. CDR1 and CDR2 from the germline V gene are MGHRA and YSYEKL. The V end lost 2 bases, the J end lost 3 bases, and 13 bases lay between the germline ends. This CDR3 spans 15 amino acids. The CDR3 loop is CASSQSGPQDTEAFF. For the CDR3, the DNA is TGCGCCAGCAGCCAAAGCGGGCCACAAGACACTGAAGCTTTCTTT.

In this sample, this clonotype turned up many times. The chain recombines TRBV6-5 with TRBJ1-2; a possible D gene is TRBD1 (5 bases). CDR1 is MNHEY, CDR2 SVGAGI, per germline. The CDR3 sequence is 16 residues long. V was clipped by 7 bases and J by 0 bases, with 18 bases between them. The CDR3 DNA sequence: TGTGCCAGCATATCCATACAGGTCCCCGCTAACTATGGCTACACCTTC. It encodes CASISIQVPANYGYTF.

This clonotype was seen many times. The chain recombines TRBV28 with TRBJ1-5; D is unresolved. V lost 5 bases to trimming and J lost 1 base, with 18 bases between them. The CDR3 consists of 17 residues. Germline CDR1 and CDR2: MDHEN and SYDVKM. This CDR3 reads CASSLPEGAMSNQPQHF. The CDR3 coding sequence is TGTGCCAGCAGTCTACCCGAGGGAGCGATGAGCAATCAGCCCCAGCATTTT.

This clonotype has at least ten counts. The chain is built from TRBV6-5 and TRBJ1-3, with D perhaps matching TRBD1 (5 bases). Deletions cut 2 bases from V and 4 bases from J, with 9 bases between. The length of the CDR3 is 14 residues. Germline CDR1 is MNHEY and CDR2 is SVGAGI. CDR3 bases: TGTGCCAGCAGTTACAAGGGGCCCGGAAACACCATATATTTT. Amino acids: CASSYKGPGNTIYF.

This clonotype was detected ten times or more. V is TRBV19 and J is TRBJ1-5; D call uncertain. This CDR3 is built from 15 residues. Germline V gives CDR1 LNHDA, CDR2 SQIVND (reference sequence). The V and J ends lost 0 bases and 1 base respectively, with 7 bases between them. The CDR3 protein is CASSIDWTSNQPQHF. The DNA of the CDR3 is TGTGCCAGTAGTATAGATTGGACCAGCAATCAGCCCCAGCATTTT.

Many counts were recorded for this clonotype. The chain's CDR3 is CSASPDLDIQYF. As DNA, the CDR3 is TGCAGTGCTTCCCCTGACCTCGACATTCAGTACTTC. The J gene is TRBJ2-4, the V gene TRBV20-1, with D uncertain. V was trimmed by 5 bases and J by 8 bases, leaving 13 bases between them. CDR3 size: 12 residues. Germline V gene sequence: CDR1 DFQATT, CDR2 SNEGSKA (reference sequence).

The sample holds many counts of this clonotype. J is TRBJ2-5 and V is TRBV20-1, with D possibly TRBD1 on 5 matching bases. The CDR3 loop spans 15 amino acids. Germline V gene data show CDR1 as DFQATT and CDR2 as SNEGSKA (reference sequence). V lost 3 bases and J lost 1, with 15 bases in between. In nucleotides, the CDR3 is TGCAGTGCTAGTTCCGCCAGGGTTCTCCAAGAGACCCAGTACTTC. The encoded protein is CSASSARVLQETQYF.

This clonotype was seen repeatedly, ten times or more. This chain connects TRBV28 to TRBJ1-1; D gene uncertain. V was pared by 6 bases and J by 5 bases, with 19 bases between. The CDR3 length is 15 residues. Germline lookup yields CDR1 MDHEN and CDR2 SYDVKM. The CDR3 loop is CASSPTSLPRTEAFF. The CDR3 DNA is TGTGCCAGCAGCCCCACCTCTTTGCCCCGTACTGAAGCTTTCTTT.

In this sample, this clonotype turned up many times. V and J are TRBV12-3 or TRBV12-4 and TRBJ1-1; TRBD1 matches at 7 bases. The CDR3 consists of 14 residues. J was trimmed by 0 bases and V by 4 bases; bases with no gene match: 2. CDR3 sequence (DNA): TGTGCCAGCAGTTCGGGACAGATGAACACTGAAGCTTTCTTT. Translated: CASSSGQMNTEAFF.

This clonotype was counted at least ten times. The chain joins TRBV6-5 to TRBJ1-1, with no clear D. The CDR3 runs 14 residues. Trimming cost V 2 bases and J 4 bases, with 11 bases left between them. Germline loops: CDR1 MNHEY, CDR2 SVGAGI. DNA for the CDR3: TGTGCCAGCAGTTACGTGGAGGGTGGCACTGAAGCTTTCTTT. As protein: CASSYVEGGTEAFF.

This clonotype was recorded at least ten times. In DNA, the CDR3 is TGTGCCACCAGCAGCCGGGACAGGGCGGCCGGGGAGCTGTTTTTT. The encoded protein is CATSSRDRAAGELFF. The chain couples TRBV15 to TRBJ2-2, with 9 bases fitting TRBD1. The germline gives CDR1 LNHNV, CDR2 YYDKDF (reference sequence). The CDR3 consists of 15 residues. The V and J ends lost 3 bases and 6 bases, in that order; junction bases with no gene match: 5. The full variable domain, completed using reference TRBV15 and TRBJ2-2, is DAMVIQNPRYQVTQFGKPVTLSCSQTLNHNVMYWYQQKSSQAPKLLFHYYDKDFNNEADTPDNFQSRRPNTSFCFLDIRSPGLGDTAMYLCATSSRDRAAGELFFGEGSRLTVL.

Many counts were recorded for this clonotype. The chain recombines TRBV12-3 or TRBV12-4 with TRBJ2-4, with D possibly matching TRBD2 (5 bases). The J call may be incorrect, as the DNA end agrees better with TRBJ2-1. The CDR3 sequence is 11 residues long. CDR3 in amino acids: CASSLGVDQFF. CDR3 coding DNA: TGTGCCAGCAGTTTGGGAGTTGATCAGTTCTTC.

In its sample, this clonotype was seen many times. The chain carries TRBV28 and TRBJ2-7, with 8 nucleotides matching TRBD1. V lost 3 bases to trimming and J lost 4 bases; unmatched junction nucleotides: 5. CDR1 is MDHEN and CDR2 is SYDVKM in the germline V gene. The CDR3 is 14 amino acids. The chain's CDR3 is CASSFIQGEYEQYF. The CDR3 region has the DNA TGTGCCAGCAGTTTTATACAGGGGGAGTACGAGCAGTACTTC.

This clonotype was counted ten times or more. CDR3 sequence: CAWSRGASNQPQHF. The CDR3 region has the DNA TGTGCCTGGAGTCGGGGGGCCAGCAATCAGCCCCAGCATTTT. The rearrangement joins TRBV30 to TRBJ1-5; D might be TRBD1 (6 bases). The CDR3 totals 14 residues. V lost 2 bases, J lost 1 base, and 9 bases lay in between. Germline CDR1 and CDR2: GTSNPN and SVGIG (reference sequence).

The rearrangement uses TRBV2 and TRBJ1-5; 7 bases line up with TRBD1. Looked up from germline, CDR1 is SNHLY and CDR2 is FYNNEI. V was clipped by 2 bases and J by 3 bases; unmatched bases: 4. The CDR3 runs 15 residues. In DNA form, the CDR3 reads TGTGCCAGCAGTGAAAGGACAGGCTACAATCAGCCCCAGCATTTT. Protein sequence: CASSERTGYNQPQHF.

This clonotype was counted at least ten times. The CDR3 here is CSAGALQGWQNSPLHF. The CDR3 DNA reads as TGCAGTGCTGGAGCACTACAGGGGTGGCAAAATTCACCCCTCCACTTT. V usage is TRBV20-1 and J usage is TRBJ1-6, with TRBD1 matching 7 bases. V gave up 5 bases and J gave up 7 bases; unmatched junction bases: 14. This CDR3 contains 16 residues. CDR1 is DFQATT and CDR2 is SNEGSKA in the germline V gene (reference sequence).

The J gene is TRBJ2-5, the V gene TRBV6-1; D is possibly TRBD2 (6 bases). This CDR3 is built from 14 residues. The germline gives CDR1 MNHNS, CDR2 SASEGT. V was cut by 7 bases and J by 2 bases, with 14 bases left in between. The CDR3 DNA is TGTGCCAGCACCCGAAGCGGGCCGCAAGAGACCCAGTACTTC. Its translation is CASTRSGPQETQYF.

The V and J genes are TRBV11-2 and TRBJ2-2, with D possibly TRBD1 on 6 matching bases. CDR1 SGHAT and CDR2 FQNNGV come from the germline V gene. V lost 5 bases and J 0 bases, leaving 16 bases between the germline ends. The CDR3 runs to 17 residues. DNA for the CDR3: TGTGCCAGCAGCCGGGGTACAGGGTTCGCGAACACCGGGGAGCTGTTTTTT. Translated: CASSRGTGFANTGELFF.

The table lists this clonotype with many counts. The CDR3 sequence: CATSDPAYTGAYYGYTF. In DNA, the CDR3 is TGTGCCACCAGTGATCCGGCCTACACCGGGGCCTACTATGGCTACACCTTC. V and J are TRBV24-1 and TRBJ1-2; maybe TRBD1 (5 bases). CDR3 length: 17 residues. Germline V CDR1 and CDR2: KGHDR, SFDVKD. Trimming removed 3 bases at V and 3 bases at J, with 19 bases between.